This record covers a single T cell receptor (beta chain). Libraries were prepared by immunoSEQ multiplex PCR; TCRdb keeps only in-frame clonotypes and omits some of them. The sample carries more than 200,000 clones, 81% recorded once. The sample originates from a study of blood T cell repertoires in COVID-19. Study information: Researchers got acute and convalescent COVID-19 samples from the United States, Italy and Spain.

The clonotype originates from a woman at least 80 years old with acute or convalescent COVID-19. The sequencing input was peripheral blood.

This CDR3 reads CASSEGRLEVADTQYF. The CDR3 nucleotides read TGTGCCAGCAGTGAAGGCCGGCTGGAGGTGGCAGATACGCAGTATTTT. J is TRBJ2-3 and V is TRBV6-1, with D possibly being TRBD2 (5 bases). Germline V gene data show CDR1 as MNHNS and CDR2 as SASEGT. This CDR3 contains 16 residues. The V gene lost 1 base and the J gene lost 4 bases, with 15 bases spanning the gap.